These 20 T cell receptor beta chains were all obtained from the same sample, sequenced in a study of cytomegalovirus exposure and HLA in healthy donors. The PCR contained 60 Vbeta and 13 Jbeta primers. The protocol was immunoSEQ multiplex PCR, while the TCRdb copy is restricted to in-frame clones and leaves out a portion. The sample consists of some 150,000 clones, around 80% of them appearing once. Sequencing was performed on PBMCs. These receptors all come from a female donor in good health and CMV-seropositive.

V usage is TRBV4-2 and J usage is TRBJ1-1; possible D gene TRBD1, 6 bases. CDR3 length equals 14 residues. Germline CDR1 LGHNA, CDR2 YNFKEQ. Trimming took 0 bases from V and 1 from J, leaving 6 bases between them. The CDR3 DNA sequence: TGTGCCAGCAGCCAAGACAGGGGGAACACTGAAGCTTTCTTT. Residues: CASSQDRGNTEAFF.

The chain recombines TRBV5-4 with TRBJ2-3; TRBD2 matches 10 bases. Trimming at V came to 2 bases and at J to 4 bases, leaving 7 bases not matched to a gene. Germline values: CDR1 SGHNT, CDR2 YYREEE (reference sequence). The CDR3 spans 16 residues. For the CDR3, the DNA is TGTGCCAGCAGCTTTAGGGCTAGCGGGAGCGCAGATACGCAGTATTTT. As protein: CASSFRASGSADTQYF.

The rearrangement uses TRBV6-5 and TRBJ2-7; 9 nucleotides line up with TRBD1. CDR1 MNHEY and CDR2 SVGAGI come from the germline V gene. The CDR3 is made up of 14 amino acids. V shed 4 bases, J shed 2 bases, and the junction held 3 bases outside the gene matches. CDR3 loop: CASSSGTGTYEQYF. The CDR3 DNA is TGTGCCAGCAGTTCCGGGACAGGGACCTACGAGCAGTACTTC.

This chain connects TRBV30 to TRBJ2-7; D perhaps matches TRBD1 (6 bases). V lost 4 bases and J lost 4, with 8 bases in between. Germline assignment: CDR1 GTSNPN and CDR2 SVGIG (reference sequence). The CDR3 length is 11 residues. Written as DNA, the CDR3 is TGTGCCTGGAATACAGGGTACGAGCAGTACTTC. Its translation is CAWNTGYEQYF.

The chain uses TRBV29-1 and TRBJ2-5; perhaps TRBD2 as D (6 bases). There are 12 residues in the CDR3. Deletions cut 7 bases from V and 4 bases from J, with 13 bases between. Germline V gene data show CDR1 as SQVTM and CDR2 as ANQGSEA. CDR3 in DNA: TGCAGCGCCCCCTGGAGGGGAGAGACCCAGTACTTC. Translating it yields CSAPWRGETQYF.

The chain employs TRBV2 and TRBJ1-1; 7 bases match TRBD1. Germline values: CDR1 SNHLY, CDR2 FYNNEI. The CDR3 contains 13 residues. With V trimmed by 7 bases and J by 0 bases, 2 bases remained unmatched. CDR3 in amino acids: CASMGQMNTEAFF. The CDR3 bases are TGTGCCAGCATGGGACAGATGAACACTGAAGCTTTCTTT.

The chain joins TRBV6-5 to TRBJ1-1, with a weak D call TRBD1 (5 bases). V was clipped by 6 bases and J by 6 bases, with 14 bases between them. From germline, CDR1 is MNHEY and CDR2 SVGAGI. The CDR3 loop spans 13 amino acids. The CDR3 DNA reads TGTGCCAGCAGCCCTTTAACGGGGGCTGAAGCTTTCTTT. Translation: CASSPLTGAEAFF.

The chain carries TRBV6-1 and TRBJ2-5; D is unclear. Looked up from germline, CDR1 is MNHNS and CDR2 is SASEGT. V lost 4 bases and J lost 5, with 8 bases in between. CDR3 size: 12 residues. CDR3 region: CASSVLSETQYF. CDR3 bases: TGTGCCAGCAGTGTTCTAAGCGAGACCCAGTACTTC.

V gene TRBV11-2 combines with J gene TRBJ2-5; 12 bases line up with TRBD2. Germline V CDR1 and CDR2: SGHAT, FQNNGV. The CDR3 length is 16 residues. The ends lost 2 bases at V and 5 bases at J; junction bases unmatched: 6. This CDR3 reads CASSLNVLAGGETQYF. The CDR3, as DNA: TGTGCCAGCAGCTTAAATGTCCTAGCGGGAGGGGAGACCCAGTACTTC.

The rearrangement joins TRBV30 to TRBJ1-5; the D gene is possibly TRBD1 (6 bases). This CDR3 has 15 amino acids. Trimming shortened V by 0 bases and J by 3 bases, and 12 bases separated the two germline ends. Per germline, CDR1 GTSNPN and CDR2 SVGIG (reference sequence). The CDR3 reads CAWSVQGHLNQPQHF. CDR3 in DNA: TGTGCCTGGAGTGTACAGGGACACCTCAATCAGCCCCAGCATTTT.

This rearrangement joins TRBV7-9 to TRBJ1-1; no reliable D call. The ends were cut back, 5 bases at V and 1 base at J, with 8 bases in the middle. From germline, CDR1 is SEHNR and CDR2 FQNEAQ (reference sequence). The CDR3 is 13 residues long. DNA of the CDR3: TGTGCCAGCAGCCCCCGTCGGAACACTGAAGCTTTCTTT. Amino acid sequence: CASSPRRNTEAFF.

The V and J genes are TRBV9 and TRBJ2-3; 10 bases fit TRBD1. J lost 10 bases, V lost 2 bases, and 4 bases had no gene match. This CDR3 contains 13 residues. The V gene's germline CDR1 is SGDLS and CDR2 YYNGEE. DNA of the CDR3: TGTGCCAGCAGCGTCTCCGGGACAGGGGCGCAGTATTTT. This codes for CASSVSGTGAQYF.

The rearrangement uses TRBV6-1 and TRBJ2-1; tentative D call: TRBD1 (6 bases). V was shortened by 6 bases and J by 0 bases, with 9 bases between the two germline ends. CDR1 MNHNS and CDR2 SASEGT come from the germline V gene. This CDR3 is built from 14 residues. The CDR3 region is CASRTGSSYNEQFF. For the CDR3, the DNA is TGTGCCAGCAGAACAGGGAGCTCCTACAATGAGCAGTTCTTC.

The chain links TRBV21-1 to TRBJ2-1; the DNA was not compared with TRBD2, the D call given in the table. TRBV21-1 is a documented pseudogene. This CDR3 has 16 amino acids. The chain's CDR3 is CASSKETTSGYNEQFF. The CDR3 nucleotides read TGTGCCAGCAGCAAAGAGACGACTAGCGGCTACAATGAGCAGTTCTTC.

As DNA, the CDR3 is TGCGCCAGCAGCGTGGAGGGGGAAAGCTCCTACAATGAGCAGTTCTTC. The encoded protein is CASSVEGESSYNEQFF. The J gene is TRBJ2-1, the V gene TRBV5-1; possibly TRBD1 or TRBD2 for D (6 bases each). V was trimmed by 4 bases and J by 0 bases, leaving 14 bases between them. This CDR3 is built from 16 residues. The germline gives CDR1 SGHRS, CDR2 YFSETQ.

The chain combines TRBV7-2 with TRBJ1-2, with D perhaps TRBD1 (6 bases). This CDR3 is 13 amino acids long. Germline CDR1 SGHTA, CDR2 FQGNSA. Trimming stripped 4 bases from V and 4 bases from J, with 10 bases between. The CDR3 protein is CASSSQTGYGYTF. CDR3 nucleotide sequence: TGTGCCAGCAGCTCACAGACAGGCTATGGCTACACCTTC.

The CDR3 coding sequence is TGTGCCAGCAGCTTCGTGACAGGGAGGGAGCTGTTTTTT. It codes for CASSFVTGRELFF. This chain uses TRBV5-5 with TRBJ2-2; 7 nucleotides align to TRBD1. CDR1 is SGHKS, CDR2 YYEKEE, per germline (reference sequence). This CDR3 is built from 13 residues. V dropped 2 bases and J dropped 9; count of bases not matched to a gene: 4.

V is TRBV28 and J is TRBJ1-1; 8 bases agree with TRBD1. Germline-derived CDR1 and CDR2 are MDHEN and SYDVKM. The CDR3 has 13 residues. After removal of 7 bases from V and 11 bases from J, the junction contained 12 bases not matched to a gene. This CDR3 is CASIDRGAGGAFF. Here the CDR3 DNA reads TGTGCCAGCATCGACAGGGGCGCGGGTGGGGCTTTCTTT.

A few counts support this clone. The chain links TRBV5-1 to TRBJ2-1; TRBD1 agrees at 9 bases. CDR3 length: 15 amino acids. Per the germline V gene, CDR1 is SGHRS and CDR2 is YFSETQ. After removal of 3 bases from V and 4 bases from J, the junction contained 5 bases not matched to a gene. The CDR3 region is CASSSTGTGYNEQFF. As DNA, the CDR3 is TGCGCCAGCAGCTCGACCGGGACAGGGTACAATGAGCAGTTCTTC.

The chain recombines TRBV6-5 with TRBJ2-1, with 7 bases that match TRBD1. With V trimmed by 6 bases and J by 9 bases, 11 bases remained unmatched. The CDR3 has 14 residues. The germline gives CDR1 MNHEY, CDR2 SVGAGI. CDR3 in amino acids: CASRTKTGKTEQFF. CDR3 coding DNA: TGTGCCAGCAGAACCAAGACAGGGAAAACTGAGCAGTTCTTC.